This TCR beta chain was profiled in a study of shared clonotypes between healthy human individuals. Profiling relied on immunoSEQ multiplex PCR, and the TCRdb table lists in-frame clones only, not all of them. The data hold 2 million to 2.5 million clones, with approximately 93% observed a single time. The source is a man in his late teens or twenties in good health. Some clones in this sample may be carry-over from other donors' samples. The sample comprised naive CD4+ T cells from PBMCs. Subset defined: CD45RA+ positively selected.

The CDR3 region is CASSLGTRLMNTEAFF. Written as DNA, the CDR3 is TGTGCCAGCAGCCTCGGAACAAGGCTCATGAACACTGAAGCTTTCTTT. The V and J genes are TRBV7-8 and TRBJ1-1; no clear D gene. The CDR3 extends over 16 amino acids. V shed 5 bases and J shed 0 bases, with 16 bases lying between them. Germline assignment: CDR1 SGHVS and CDR2 FQNEAQ.